A single sample is the source of the 14 T cell receptor beta chains below, sequenced in a study of blood T cell repertoires in COVID-19. Sequenced by immunoSEQ multiplex PCR; TCRdb stores in-frame clones only, minus some. In the table there are 170,000 or so clones, about nine tenths of which are singletons. The specimen was PBMCs or T cells enriched from blood (not recorded which). Source of these receptors: a young woman who had recovered from COVID-19.

In this sample, this clone turned up a few times. The chain combines TRBV6-4 with TRBJ2-2; 8 bases are a match to TRBD2. Trimming removed 8 bases from V and 5 bases from J; junction bases left unmatched: 7. The germline V gene has CDR1 MRHNA and CDR2 SNTAGT. This CDR3 is built from 14 residues. CDR3 coding DNA: TGTGCCAGCCGACCAGCGGGAGATACCGGGGAGCTGTTTTTT. Its translation: CASRPAGDTGELFF.

This clone was counted once. The chain carries TRBV28 and TRBJ1-2; possibly TRBD1 for D (6 bases). The germline V and J ends were trimmed by 5 bases and 8 bases, with 18 bases remaining between them. The V gene's germline CDR1 is MDHEN and CDR2 SYDVKM. This CDR3 is built from 14 residues. CDR3: CASSPHGQKTGYTF. The CDR3 DNA is TGTGCCAGCAGTCCCCACGGACAGAAAACGGGCTACACCTTC.

This clone was counted between two and nine times. Other DNA sequences in the same sample also yield this CDR3. The rearrangement uses TRBV4-1 and TRBJ1-1; 8 bases are shared with TRBD1. Germline trimming cut 3 bases from V and 2 bases from J; bases unmatched to any gene: 2. This CDR3 has 14 amino acids. Germline V gives CDR1 MGHRA, CDR2 YSYEKL. CDR3 bases: TGCGCCAGCAGCCATACAGGGGGTAACACTGAAGCTTTCTTT. The encoded protein is CASSHTGGNTEAFF.

This clone was seen once. This chain joins TRBV7-6 and TRBJ2-1, with TRBD2 as a possible D gene (6 bases). CDR1 is SGHVS, CDR2 FNYEAQ, per germline. Trimming cost V 4 bases and J 0 bases, with 10 bases left between them. The CDR3 runs to 15 residues. CDR3 nucleotide sequence: TGTGCCAGCAGCTCCGACGGGAGCTCCTACAATGAGCAGTTCTTC. It is translated as CASSSDGSSYNEQFF.

The V gene is TRBV7-3, the J gene TRBJ1-2, with D possibly matching TRBD1 (5 bases). The CDR3 spans 14 residues. V was shortened by 5 bases and J by 4 bases, with 14 bases between the two germline ends. CDR1 and CDR2 from the germline V gene are SGHTA and FQGTGA. CDR3 region: CASSPAGGAYGYTF. In DNA, the CDR3 is TGTGCCAGCAGCCCCGCGGGAGGGGCCTATGGCTACACCTTC.

The chain has TRBV18 and TRBJ2-7; D uncertain. The CDR3 covers 15 residues. CDR1 and CDR2 from the germline V gene are KGHSH and LQKENI. V was clipped by 0 bases and J by 2 bases, with 11 bases between them. In DNA, the CDR3 is TGTGCCAGCTCACCACCGCACAGCCTCCCCTACGAGCAGTACTTC. This sequence encodes CASSPPHSLPYEQYF.

The chain links TRBV29-1 to TRBJ2-3; weak D call: TRBD1 (6 bases). Germline V gene data show CDR1 as SQVTM and CDR2 as ANQGSEA. This CDR3 comprises 13 residues. Trimming left V 6 bases short and J 2 bases short, with 12 bases between. CDR3 loop: CSVQGRYTDTQYF. CDR3 in DNA: TGCAGCGTCCAGGGGCGATACACAGATACGCAGTATTTT.

This clone was seen only once. The V gene is TRBV14, the J gene TRBJ1-2, with a weak D call TRBD1 (5 bases). The germline V and J ends were trimmed by 0 bases and 8 bases, with 10 bases remaining between them. Germline assignment: CDR1 SGHDN and CDR2 FVKESK. The CDR3 totals 13 residues. CDR3 DNA sequence: TGTGCCAGCAGCCAAGAAGGGGCTTGGGGCTACACCTTC. Its translation: CASSQEGAWGYTF.

The chain combines TRBV12-5 with TRBJ2-5; D not resolved. Germline V lookup: CDR1 LGHNT, CDR2 FRNRAP. There are 11 residues in the CDR3. V lost 7 bases and J lost 4, with 7 bases in between. CDR3 sequence: CASALGETQYF. For the CDR3, the DNA is TGTGCTAGTGCTCTAGGAGAGACCCAGTACTTC.

This clone was picked up one time. This chain joins TRBV30 and TRBJ1-6, with D possibly TRBD1 on 5 matching bases. The germline CDR1 and CDR2 sequences are GTSNPN and SVGIG (reference sequence). The CDR3 spans 14 residues. V gave up 5 bases and J gave up 7 bases, with 15 bases separating them. The CDR3 region has the DNA TGTGCCTGGGCCGCAGGGCCCAACAATTCACCCCTCCACTTT. Translating it yields CAWAAGPNNSPLHF.

This chain connects TRBV27 to TRBJ1-4; 8 nucleotides match TRBD1. CDR1 MNHEY and CDR2 SMNVEV come from the germline V gene (reference sequence). This CDR3 has 18 residues. The ends lost 0 bases at V and 0 bases at J; junction bases unmatched: 6. The CDR3 coding sequence is TGTGCCAGCAGTTTATCCCGACAGGGGCCGGCAACTAATGAAAAACTGTTTTTT. Amino acids: CASSLSRQGPATNEKLFF.

The V call is TRBV27, the J call TRBJ1-5; D possibly corresponds to TRBD1 (6 bases). CDR1 is MNHEY, CDR2 SMNVEV, per germline (reference sequence). The CDR3 totals 14 residues. Deletions cut 5 bases from V and 2 bases from J, with 10 bases between. The CDR3 coding sequence is TGTGCCAGCAGTATGTACAGGGGCAATCAGCCCCAGCATTTT. It translates to CASSMYRGNQPQHF.

Comment on this clone: At one boundary the junction diverges from the germline segment, which might be a read error. V gene TRBV7-9 combines with J gene TRBJ2-5, with 11 bases fitting TRBD2. Germline CDR1 reads SEHNR; CDR2 reads FQNEAQ (reference sequence). The CDR3 loop spans 19 amino acids. CDR3 sequence reads: CASSPSGLAGGGGLTAPNF. The CDR3 DNA follows: TGTGCCAGCAGCCCGTCGGGGCTAGCGGGAGGAGGGGGGTTAACCGCCCCGAACTTC. Variable domain in full (rest from reference TRBV7-9 and TRBJ2-5): DTGVSQNPRHKITKRGQNVTFRCDPISEHNRLYWYRQTLGQGPEFLTYFQNEAQLEKSRLLSDRFSAERPKGSFSTLEIQRTEQGDSAMYLCASSPSGLAGGGGLTAPNFGPGTRLLVL.

This sequence joins TRBV5-1 and TRBJ2-7; 7 bases fit TRBD1. The V segment lost 4 bases and the J segment 3 bases; nucleotides outside the gene matches: 4. CDR1 SGHRS and CDR2 YFSETQ come from the germline V gene. There are 13 residues in the CDR3. In nucleotides, the CDR3 is TGCGCCAGCAGCGAGGGACAGATCTACGAGCAGTACTTC. Protein sequence: CASSEGQIYEQYF.